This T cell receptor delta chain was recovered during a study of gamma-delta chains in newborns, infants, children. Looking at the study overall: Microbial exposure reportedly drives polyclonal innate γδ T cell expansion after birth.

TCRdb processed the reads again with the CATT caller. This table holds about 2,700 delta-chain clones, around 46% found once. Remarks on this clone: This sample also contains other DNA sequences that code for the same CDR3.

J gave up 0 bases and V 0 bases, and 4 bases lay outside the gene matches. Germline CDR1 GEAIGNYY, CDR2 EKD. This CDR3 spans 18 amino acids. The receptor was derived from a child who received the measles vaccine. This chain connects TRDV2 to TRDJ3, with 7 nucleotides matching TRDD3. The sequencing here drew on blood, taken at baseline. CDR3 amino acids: CACDTGDIRSWDTRQMFF. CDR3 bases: TGTGCCTGTGACACCGGGGATATCCGCTCCTGGGACACCCGACAGATGTTTTTC.